This T cell receptor beta chain was obtained from a study of cytomegalovirus exposure and HLA in healthy donors. Overall study findings and caveats: First-cohort TCR clusters were later found to tend to co-occur in the 120 validation repertoires. Investigators reported under 200 TCR beta chains as tied to cytomegalovirus. Researchers reported that a few CMV-associated chains were confirmed in vitro as CMV antigen-specific.

Per germline, CDR1 LNHNV and CDR2 YYDKDF (reference sequence). Trimming left V 0 bases short and J 4 bases short, with 9 bases between. The CDR3 runs 14 residues. TCRdb's table, derived via immunoSEQ multiplex PCR, lists solely in-frame clones and lacks some. The table includes some 170,000 clones, about 89% detected once. A remark on this clone: What it recognizes is unknown.

The donors formed part of the approximately 130-subject validation cohort, distinct from the roughly 670-subject first cohort. Sequenced material: PBMCs. The rearrangement links TRBV15 to TRBJ1-2; D is uncertain. This sequence originates from a man between 18 and 29 years old in good health and CMV-seropositive. CDR3 protein: CATSREYLGYGYTF. In DNA, the CDR3 is TGTGCCACCAGCAGAGAATACCTCGGCTATGGCTACACCTTC.